This T cell receptor beta chain comes out of a study of T cell repertoires in cytomegalovirus infection. Study in general: From public TCR beta signatures came an indication of both CMV infection and matching HLA type.

With regard to this clonotype: Its antigen is unknown.

Study findings and constraints: Cumulative frequency (of public TCR beta family members) identified carriers of CMV plus the relevant HLA. HLA-C-restricted CMV-specific TCR beta clonotypes prevailed in the ex vivo response.

One entry per CDR3 protein results from TCRdb running MiXCR on the reads. The data contain fewer than 550,000 distinct CDR3 sequences, around a quarter of them singletons. This TCR was sampled from a human donor in good health (CMV status not recorded). Some clones in this sample may be carry-over from other donors' samples. Sequenced: PBMCs.

The CDR3 loop reads CASSLQSGRATDTQYF. CDR3 DNA: TGTGCCAGCAGCTTACAAAGCGGGAGGGCCACAGATACGCAGTATTTT. The chain has TRBV7-2 and TRBJ2-3; 10 bases fit TRBD2. The germline gives CDR1 SGHTA, CDR2 FQGNSA. The CDR3 sequence is 16 residues long. The J segment lost 2 bases and the V segment lost 2 bases, leaving 4 bases of the junction unmatched.